This T cell receptor (beta chain) appears in the sequencing data of a study of cytomegalovirus exposure and HLA in healthy donors. Looking at the study overall: In an earlier analysis, around 100 million unique TCR beta sequences were found from 200 million or so T cells.

Trimming pared 3 bases from V and 7 bases from J, leaving 7 bases between. Germline V gene sequence: CDR1 SGHAT, CDR2 FQNNGV. The CDR3 length is 12 residues. Notes on this clone: Its cognate antigen is unknown.

Whole-study findings and limits: Reportedly, a later analysis found an Asian-associated ancestry cluster had fewer N-insertions than the approximately 700-donor mean. Later on, analysis showed that most CMV-associated TCR beta chains appeared to be HLA-restricted.

PCR was performed using 60 Vbeta and 13 Jbeta primers. Original data processing: There were some 87 million unique TCR beta chains by a later count, and some 11 million of them were shared. The method was immunoSEQ multiplex PCR; TCRdb's version includes in-frame clones alone and lacks a portion of them. That table supplies the V and J calls and clone size; D and trimming were determined from the DNA. This table holds about 120,000 clones, approximately 74% found once. The sample taken for sequencing was PBMCs. The receptor's source is a man between 40 and 49 years old in good health and CMV-seropositive. The chain combines TRBV11-2 with TRBJ1-5, with D unresolved. The CDR3: CASSFPGQPQHF. The CDR3 DNA reads TGTGCCAGCAGCTTCCCAGGACAGCCCCAGCATTTT.